This T cell receptor beta chain was sequenced for a study of metastatic and nonmetastatic thyroid tumors. At the level of the study: Malignant thyroid and benign thyroid patients provided blood and tumor or nodule tissue whose repertoires were compared.

TCRdb re-analyzed the PCR reads through MiXCR. The sample shows about 35,000 clones, approximately 30% of them seen only once. Between the trimmed V and J ends, which lost 2 bases and 7 bases, there was a span of 12 bases. Germline V lookup: CDR1 MGHRA, CDR2 YSYEKL. CDR3 length: 14 amino acids. Prior to thyroid surgery, none of the patients had received any treatment. Sequenced material: blood. The chain couples TRBV4-1 to TRBJ2-1; no definite D call. The sequence came from a female donor with papillary thyroid cancer or a benign thyroid nodule (not recorded which). Some clones in this sample may be carry-over from other donors' samples. Here the CDR3 reads CASSQTSFVNEQFF. In DNA form, the CDR3 reads TGCGCCAGCAGCCAAACGAGTTTCGTGAATGAGCAGTTCTTC.